This passage covers 14 T cell receptor beta chains from one sample sequenced in a study of blood T cell repertoires in COVID-19. Libraries were prepared by immunoSEQ multiplex PCR; TCRdb keeps only in-frame clonotypes and omits some of them. The sample lists hundreds of thousands of clones, around 87% occurring once. Sequenced: PBMCs or T cells enriched from blood (not recorded which). The receptors shown here come from a man younger than 45 who had been exposed to COVID-19.

There are a few counts of this clone. The chain joins TRBV4-3 to TRBJ1-1; TRBD1 agrees at 10 bases. Trimming cost V 4 bases and J 5 bases; bases outside gene matches: 25. Germline loops: CDR1 LGHNA, CDR2 YSLEER. The CDR3 extends over 21 amino acids. As DNA, the CDR3 is TGCGCCAGCAGCCTACTGATAATGGTTAGGGGACAGGGGTCATCAATGACTGAAGCTTTCTTT. Its translation: CASSLLIMVRGQGSSMTEAFF.

This chain connects TRBV9 to TRBJ2-1; 9 bases agree with TRBD1. The CDR3 has 14 amino acids. The junction had 7 bases not matched to a gene; V was cut back by 3 bases and J by 9 bases. The germline V gene encodes CDR1 SGDLS and CDR2 YYNGEE. CDR3 DNA: TGTGCCAGCAGCGGCCGACAGGGGGGGAGTGAGCAGTTCTTC. Translation gives CASSGRQGGSEQFF.

The rearrangement joins TRBV5-1 to TRBJ2-3, with 9 bases identical to TRBD1. The germline gives CDR1 SGHRS, CDR2 YFSETQ. The CDR3 runs 17 residues. After removal of 2 bases from V and 3 bases from J, the junction contained 10 bases not matched to a gene. The CDR3 sequence: CASSLAKTGGLTDTQYF. In nucleotides, the CDR3 is TGCGCCAGCAGCTTAGCCAAAACAGGGGGCTTGACAGATACGCAGTATTTT.

CDR3 bases: TGCGCCAGCAGCTTGGCCTTGGCCGCCGCCGAGCAGTACTTC. It codes for CASSLALAAAEQYF. The V gene is TRBV5-1, the J gene TRBJ2-7, with unresolved D. The CDR3 sequence is 14 residues long. Looked up from germline, CDR1 is SGHRS and CDR2 is YFSETQ. The V end was cut by 0 bases, the J end by 6 bases, with 13 bases between.

The chain couples TRBV5-1 to TRBJ1-1; D perhaps matches TRBD1 (5 bases). CDR1 is SGHRS, CDR2 YFSETQ, per germline. This CDR3 contains 14 residues. Trimming removed 2 bases from V and 1 base from J, with 9 bases in between. The CDR3 DNA reads as TGCGCCAGCAGCTTACAGGATGGGAACACTGAAGCTTTCTTT. Residues: CASSLQDGNTEAFF.

This clone was seen once. The chain combines TRBV13 with TRBJ2-2; 12 nucleotides line up with TRBD2. With V trimmed by 5 bases and J by 4 bases, 8 bases remained unmatched. The CDR3 sequence is 17 residues long. Germline-derived CDR1 and CDR2 are PRHDT and FYEKMQ (reference sequence). The CDR3 protein is CASSPDLAGGLTGELFF. The CDR3 DNA reads as TGTGCCAGCAGCCCCGACCTAGCGGGGGGGCTCACCGGGGAGCTGTTTTTT.

This sequence joins TRBV21-1 and TRBJ1-1; the D call of TRBD1 is as the table states it, not checked on the DNA. TRBV21-1 is assigned pseudogene status. The CDR3 contains 17 residues. CDR3 loop: CASSQVSGGLLNTEAFF. Written as DNA, the CDR3 is TGTGCCAGCAGCCAGGTTTCAGGGGGGCTCTTGAACACTGAAGCTTTCTTT.

The chain employs TRBV4-3 and TRBJ2-5; D is unclear. The CDR3 has 14 amino acids. Germline CDR1 LGHNA, CDR2 YSLEER. Trimming removed 0 bases from V and 7 bases from J, with 12 bases in between. The chain's CDR3 is CASSQDVSLGTQYF. CDR3 nucleotides: TGCGCCAGCAGCCAAGACGTGAGCCTCGGGACCCAGTACTTC.

The CDR3 coding sequence is TGTGCCACCAGCACCGGGTCGGGTGGCTACACCTTC. Its protein product is CATSTGSGGYTF. The gene calls are TRBV15 and TRBJ1-2, with D unclear. Between the trimmed V and J ends, which lost 4 bases and 7 bases, there was a span of 10 bases. This CDR3 comprises 12 residues. From germline, CDR1 is LNHNV and CDR2 YYDKDF (reference sequence). The full variable domain, with the rest looked up from reference TRBV15 and TRBJ1-2, is DAMVIQNPRYQVTQFGKPVTLSCSQTLNHNVMYWYQQKSSQAPKLLFHYYDKDFNNEADTPDNFQSRRPNTSFCFLDIRSPGLGDTAMYLCATSTGSGGYTFGSGTRLTVV.

The CDR3 DNA reads TGTGCCAGTAGTATAAGGGCAGGGAGGACTAATGAAAAACTGTTTTTT. It yields the protein CASSIRAGRTNEKLFF. The chain uses TRBV19 and TRBJ1-4, with D perhaps matching TRBD1 (5 bases). This CDR3 comprises 16 residues. Germline lookup yields CDR1 LNHDA and CDR2 SQIVND (reference sequence). V was shortened by 2 bases and J by 2 bases, with 12 bases between the two germline ends.

This rearrangement joins TRBV4-2 to TRBJ1-2, with D perhaps TRBD1 (5 bases). The V gene's germline CDR1 is LGHNA and CDR2 YNFKEQ. The CDR3 has 16 residues. Trimming stripped 4 bases from V and 2 bases from J, with 17 bases between. The CDR3 DNA follows: TGTGCCAGCAGCCCGACATCGCAGGGAGGGAACTATGGCTACACCTTC. Protein sequence: CASSPTSQGGNYGYTF.

The CDR3 sequence is CATSSGGAGYEQYF. CDR3 sequence (DNA): TGTGCCACCTCTAGCGGGGGGGCCGGTTACGAGCAGTACTTC. The chain links TRBV5-4 to TRBJ2-7, with 12 nucleotides matching TRBD2. V was pared by 9 bases and J by 4 bases, with 8 bases of the junction left unmatched. CDR1 SGHNT and CDR2 YYREEE come from the germline V gene (reference sequence). The CDR3 loop spans 14 amino acids.

The V gene is TRBV7-9, the J gene TRBJ1-2, with D unresolved. V lost 3 bases and J 8 bases, leaving 13 bases between the germline ends. The CDR3 totals 13 residues. The germline CDR1 and CDR2 sequences are SEHNR and FQNEAQ (reference sequence). CDR3: CASSLGRNDGYTF. The CDR3 DNA follows: TGTGCCAGCAGCTTGGGCAGAAATGACGGCTACACCTTC.

The V and J genes are TRBV19 and TRBJ2-2; TRBD2 aligns across 12 bases. Germline CDR1 LNHDA, CDR2 SQIVND (reference sequence). This CDR3 spans 17 amino acids. J was trimmed by 2 bases and V by 3 bases; bases with no gene match: 4. Here the CDR3 reads CASSIGLAGRNTGELFF. As DNA, the CDR3 is TGTGCCAGTAGTATCGGACTAGCGGGGCGTAACACCGGGGAGCTGTTTTTT.